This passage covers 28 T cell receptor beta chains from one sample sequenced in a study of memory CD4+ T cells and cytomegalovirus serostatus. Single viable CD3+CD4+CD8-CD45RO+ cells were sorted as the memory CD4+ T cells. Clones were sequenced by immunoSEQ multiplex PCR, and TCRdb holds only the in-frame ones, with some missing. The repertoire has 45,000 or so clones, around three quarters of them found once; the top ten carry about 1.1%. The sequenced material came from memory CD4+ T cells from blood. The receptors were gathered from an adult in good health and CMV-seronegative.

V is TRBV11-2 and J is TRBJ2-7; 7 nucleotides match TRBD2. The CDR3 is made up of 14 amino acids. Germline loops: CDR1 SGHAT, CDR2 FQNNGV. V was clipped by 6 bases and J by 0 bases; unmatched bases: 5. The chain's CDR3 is CASRSTSDSYEQYF. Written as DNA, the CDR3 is TGTGCCAGCAGATCTACTAGCGACTCCTACGAGCAGTACTTC.

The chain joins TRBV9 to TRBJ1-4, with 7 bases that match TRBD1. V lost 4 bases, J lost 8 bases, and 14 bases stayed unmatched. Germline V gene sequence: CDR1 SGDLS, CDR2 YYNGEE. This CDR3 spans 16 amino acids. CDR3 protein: CASSPTTGFGQEKLFF. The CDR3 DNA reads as TGTGCCAGCAGCCCCACGACAGGGTTCGGTCAAGAAAAACTGTTTTTT.

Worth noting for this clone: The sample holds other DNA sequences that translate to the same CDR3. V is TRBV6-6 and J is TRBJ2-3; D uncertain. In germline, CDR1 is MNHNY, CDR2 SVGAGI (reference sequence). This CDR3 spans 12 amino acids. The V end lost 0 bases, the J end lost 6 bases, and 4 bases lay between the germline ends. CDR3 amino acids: CASSYSQDTQYF. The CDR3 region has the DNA TGTGCCAGCAGTTACTCACAGGATACGCAGTATTTT.

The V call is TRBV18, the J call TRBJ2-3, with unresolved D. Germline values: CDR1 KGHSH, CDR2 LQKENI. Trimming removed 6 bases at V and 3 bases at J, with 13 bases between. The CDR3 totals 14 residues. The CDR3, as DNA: TGTGCCAGCTCCCCCGGGCCCTCAACAGATACGCAGTATTTT. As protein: CASSPGPSTDTQYF.

CDR3 protein: CASTSGPGELFF. The CDR3 nucleotides read TGTGCCAGCACCAGCGGCCCCGGGGAGCTGTTTTTT. J is TRBJ2-2 and V is TRBV2, with D possibly matching TRBD2 (5 bases). The CDR3 consists of 12 residues. Per the germline V gene, CDR1 is SNHLY and CDR2 is FYNNEI. The ends were cut back, 7 bases at V and 6 bases at J, with 9 bases in the middle.

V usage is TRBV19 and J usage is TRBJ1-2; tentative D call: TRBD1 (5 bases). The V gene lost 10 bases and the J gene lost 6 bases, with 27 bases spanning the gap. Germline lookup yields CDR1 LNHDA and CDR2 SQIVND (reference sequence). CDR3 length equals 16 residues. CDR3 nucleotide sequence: TGTGCCAAAGACTGCCTTGGGACTTTTACTCCGGATGGCTACACCTTC. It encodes CAKDCLGTFTPDGYTF.

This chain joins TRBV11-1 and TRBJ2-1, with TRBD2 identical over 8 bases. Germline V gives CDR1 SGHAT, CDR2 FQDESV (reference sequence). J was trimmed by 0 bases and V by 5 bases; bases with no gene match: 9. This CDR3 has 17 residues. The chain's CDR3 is CASSRTSGPISYNEQFF. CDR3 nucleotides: TGTGCCAGCAGCCGTACTAGCGGACCTATCTCCTACAATGAGCAGTTCTTC.

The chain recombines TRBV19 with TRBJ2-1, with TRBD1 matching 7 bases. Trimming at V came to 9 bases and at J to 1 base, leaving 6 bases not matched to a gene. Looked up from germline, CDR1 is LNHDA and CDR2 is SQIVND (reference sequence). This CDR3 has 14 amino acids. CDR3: CASVRGSSYNEQFF. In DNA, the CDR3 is TGTGCCAGCGTCAGGGGGTCGTCCTACAATGAGCAGTTCTTC. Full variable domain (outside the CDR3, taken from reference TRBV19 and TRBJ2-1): DGGITQSPKYLFRKEGQNVTLSCEQNLNHDAMYWYRQDPGQGLRLIYYSQIVNDFQKGDIAEGYSVSREKKESFPLTVTSAQKNPTAFYLCASVRGSSYNEQFFGPGTRLTVL.

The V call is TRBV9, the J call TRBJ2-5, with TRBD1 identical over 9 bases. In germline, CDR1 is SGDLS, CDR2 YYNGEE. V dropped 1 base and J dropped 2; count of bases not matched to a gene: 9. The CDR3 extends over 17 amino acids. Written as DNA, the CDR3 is TGTGCCAGCAGCGTATCCTCCCGTGGGACAGGGCAAGAGACCCAGTACTTC. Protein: CASSVSSRGTGQETQYF.

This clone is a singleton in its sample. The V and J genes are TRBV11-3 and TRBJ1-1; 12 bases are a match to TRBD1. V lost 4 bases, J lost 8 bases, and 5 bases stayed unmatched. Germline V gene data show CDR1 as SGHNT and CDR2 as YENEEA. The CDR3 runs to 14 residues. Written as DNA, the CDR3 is TGTGCCAGCAGCTCACGGGACAGGGGGCGCGAAGCTTTCTTT. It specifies CASSSRDRGREAFF.

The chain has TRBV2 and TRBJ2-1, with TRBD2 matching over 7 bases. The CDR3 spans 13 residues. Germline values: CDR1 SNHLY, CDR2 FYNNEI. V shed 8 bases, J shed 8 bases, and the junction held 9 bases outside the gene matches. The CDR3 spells CASGKTSSDEQFF. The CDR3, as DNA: TGTGCCAGCGGTAAGACTAGCAGCGATGAGCAGTTCTTC.

The CDR3 DNA reads as TGTGCCAGCAGACCTTTCCCTAGGGACACTGAAGCTTTCTTT. Its protein product is CASRPFPRDTEAFF. This rearrangement joins TRBV28 to TRBJ1-1; D is ambiguous. Germline V lookup: CDR1 MDHEN, CDR2 SYDVKM. Trimming pared 6 bases from V and 3 bases from J, leaving 14 bases between. The CDR3 has 14 amino acids.

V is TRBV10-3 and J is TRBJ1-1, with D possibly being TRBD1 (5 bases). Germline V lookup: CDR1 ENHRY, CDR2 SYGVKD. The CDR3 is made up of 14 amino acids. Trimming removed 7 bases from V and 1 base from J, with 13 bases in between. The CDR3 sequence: CAIKKDSQNTEAFF. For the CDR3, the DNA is TGTGCCATCAAGAAAGACAGCCAGAACACTGAAGCTTTCTTT.

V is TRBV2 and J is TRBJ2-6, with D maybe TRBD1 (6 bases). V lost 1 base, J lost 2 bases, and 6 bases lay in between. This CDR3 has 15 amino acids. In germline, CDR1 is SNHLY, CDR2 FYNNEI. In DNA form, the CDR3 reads TGTGCCAGCAGTGAAGACAGGGCTGGGGCCAACGTCCTGACTTTC. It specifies CASSEDRAGANVLTF.

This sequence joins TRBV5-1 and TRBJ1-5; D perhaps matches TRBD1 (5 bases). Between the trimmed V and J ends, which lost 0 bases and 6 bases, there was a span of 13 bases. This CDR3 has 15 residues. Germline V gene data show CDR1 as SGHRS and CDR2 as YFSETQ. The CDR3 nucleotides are TGCGCCAGCAGCTTGGGCGGGGCGGGAGGTCAGCCCCAGCATTTT. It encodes CASSLGGAGGQPQHF.

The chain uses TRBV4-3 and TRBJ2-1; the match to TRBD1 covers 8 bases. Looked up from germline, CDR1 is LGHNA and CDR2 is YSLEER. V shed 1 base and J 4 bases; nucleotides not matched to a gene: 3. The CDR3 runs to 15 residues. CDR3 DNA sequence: TGCGCCAGCAGCCAAGGGACAGGGAATTACAATGAGCAGTTCTTC. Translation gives CASSQGTGNYNEQFF.

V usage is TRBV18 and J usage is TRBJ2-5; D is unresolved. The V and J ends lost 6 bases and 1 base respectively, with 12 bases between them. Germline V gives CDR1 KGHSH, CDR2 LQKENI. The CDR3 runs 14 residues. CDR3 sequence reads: CASSRTGAQETQYF. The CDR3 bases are TGTGCCAGCTCCCGGACCGGTGCCCAAGAGACCCAGTACTTC.

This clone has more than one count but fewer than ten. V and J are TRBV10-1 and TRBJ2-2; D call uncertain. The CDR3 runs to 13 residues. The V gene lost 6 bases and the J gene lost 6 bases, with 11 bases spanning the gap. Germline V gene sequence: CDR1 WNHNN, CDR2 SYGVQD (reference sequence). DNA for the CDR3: TGCGCCAGCAGCCGGCGAAGCGCCGGGGAGCTGTTTTTT. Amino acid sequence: CASSRRSAGELFF.

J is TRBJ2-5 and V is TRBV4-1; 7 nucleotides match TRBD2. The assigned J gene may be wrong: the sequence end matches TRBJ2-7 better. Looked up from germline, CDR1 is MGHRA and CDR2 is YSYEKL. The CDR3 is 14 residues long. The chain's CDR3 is CASSQAERDYEQYF. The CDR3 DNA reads TGCGCCAGCAGCCAAGCGGAGCGGGACTACGAGCAGTACTTC.

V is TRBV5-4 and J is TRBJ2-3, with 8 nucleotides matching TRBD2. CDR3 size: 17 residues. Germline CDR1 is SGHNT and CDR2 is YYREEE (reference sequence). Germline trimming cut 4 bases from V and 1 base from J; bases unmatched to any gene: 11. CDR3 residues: CASSLGLAGSGTDTQYF. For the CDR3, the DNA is TGTGCCAGCAGCCTCGGACTAGCCGGGAGCGGCACAGATACGCAGTATTTT.

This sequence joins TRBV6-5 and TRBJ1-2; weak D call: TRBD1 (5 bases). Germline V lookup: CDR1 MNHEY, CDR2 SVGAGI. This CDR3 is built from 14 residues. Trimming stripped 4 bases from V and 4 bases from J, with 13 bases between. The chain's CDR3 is CASSSGSLVYGYTF. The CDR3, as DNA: TGTGCCAGCAGTTCAGGGAGCCTCGTCTATGGCTACACCTTC.

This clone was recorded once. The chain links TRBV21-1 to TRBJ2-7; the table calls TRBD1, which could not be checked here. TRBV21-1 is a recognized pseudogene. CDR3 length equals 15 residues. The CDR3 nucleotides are TGTGCCAGCAGCAAAGCCAGGGCTCGGGCTTACGAGCAGTACTTC. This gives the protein CASSKARARAYEQYF.

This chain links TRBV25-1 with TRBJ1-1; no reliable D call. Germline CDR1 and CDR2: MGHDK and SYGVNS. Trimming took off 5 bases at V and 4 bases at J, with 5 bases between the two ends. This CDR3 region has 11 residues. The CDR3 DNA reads TGTGCCAGCAGTCTAGGCACTGAAGCTTTCTTT. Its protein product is CASSLGTEAFF.

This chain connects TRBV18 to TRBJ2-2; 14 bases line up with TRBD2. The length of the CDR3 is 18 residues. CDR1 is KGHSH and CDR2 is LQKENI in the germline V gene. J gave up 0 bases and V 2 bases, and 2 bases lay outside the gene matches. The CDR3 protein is CASSPGLAGGANTGELFF. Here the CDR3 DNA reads TGTGCCAGCTCACCAGGACTAGCGGGAGGCGCGAACACCGGGGAGCTGTTTTTT.

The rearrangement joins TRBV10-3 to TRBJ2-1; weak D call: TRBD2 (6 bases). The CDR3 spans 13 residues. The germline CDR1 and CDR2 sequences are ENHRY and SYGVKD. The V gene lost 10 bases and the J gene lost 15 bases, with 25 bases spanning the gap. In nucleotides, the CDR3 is TGTGCCACCGCGGAGGGGCTAGCTACGGATTTGTTCTTC. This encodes CATAEGLATDLFF.

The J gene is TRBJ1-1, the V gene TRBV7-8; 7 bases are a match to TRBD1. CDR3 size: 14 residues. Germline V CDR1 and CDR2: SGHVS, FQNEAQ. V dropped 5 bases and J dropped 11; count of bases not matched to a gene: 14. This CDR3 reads CASSTLTGDGSAFF. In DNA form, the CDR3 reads TGTGCCAGCAGCACCTTAACAGGGGACGGCTCCGCTTTCTTT.

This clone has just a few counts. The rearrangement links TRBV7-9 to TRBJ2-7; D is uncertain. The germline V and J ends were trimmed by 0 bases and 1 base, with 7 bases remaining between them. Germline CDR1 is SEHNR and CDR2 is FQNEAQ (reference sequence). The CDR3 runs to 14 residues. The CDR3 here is CASSLAGLSYEQYF. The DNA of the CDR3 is TGTGCCAGCAGCTTAGCAGGCCTTTCCTACGAGCAGTACTTC.

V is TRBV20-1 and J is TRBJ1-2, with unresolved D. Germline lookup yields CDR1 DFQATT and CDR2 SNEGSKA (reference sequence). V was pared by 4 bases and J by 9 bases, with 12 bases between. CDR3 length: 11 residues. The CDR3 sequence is CSATRGESYTF. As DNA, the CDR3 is TGCAGTGCTACCCGAGGTGAAAGCTACACCTTC.